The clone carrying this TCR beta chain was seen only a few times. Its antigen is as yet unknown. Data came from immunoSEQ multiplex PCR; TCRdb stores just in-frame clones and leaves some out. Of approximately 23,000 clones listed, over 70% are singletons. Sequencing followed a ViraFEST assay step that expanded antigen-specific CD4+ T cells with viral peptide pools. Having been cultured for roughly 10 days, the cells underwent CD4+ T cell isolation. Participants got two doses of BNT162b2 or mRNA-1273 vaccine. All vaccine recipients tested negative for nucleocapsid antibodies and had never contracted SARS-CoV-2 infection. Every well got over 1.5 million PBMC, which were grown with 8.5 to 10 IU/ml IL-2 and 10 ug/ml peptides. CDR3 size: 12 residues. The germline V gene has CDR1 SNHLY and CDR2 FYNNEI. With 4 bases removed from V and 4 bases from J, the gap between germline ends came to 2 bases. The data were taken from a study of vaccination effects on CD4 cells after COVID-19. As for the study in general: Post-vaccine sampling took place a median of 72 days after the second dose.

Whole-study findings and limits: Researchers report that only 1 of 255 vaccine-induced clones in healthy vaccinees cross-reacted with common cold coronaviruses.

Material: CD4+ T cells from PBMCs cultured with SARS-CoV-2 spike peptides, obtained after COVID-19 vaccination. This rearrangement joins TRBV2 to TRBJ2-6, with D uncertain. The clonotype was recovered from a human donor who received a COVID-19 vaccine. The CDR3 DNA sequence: TGTGCCAGCAGTGCCGGGGCCAACGTCCTGACTTTC. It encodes CASSAGANVLTF.